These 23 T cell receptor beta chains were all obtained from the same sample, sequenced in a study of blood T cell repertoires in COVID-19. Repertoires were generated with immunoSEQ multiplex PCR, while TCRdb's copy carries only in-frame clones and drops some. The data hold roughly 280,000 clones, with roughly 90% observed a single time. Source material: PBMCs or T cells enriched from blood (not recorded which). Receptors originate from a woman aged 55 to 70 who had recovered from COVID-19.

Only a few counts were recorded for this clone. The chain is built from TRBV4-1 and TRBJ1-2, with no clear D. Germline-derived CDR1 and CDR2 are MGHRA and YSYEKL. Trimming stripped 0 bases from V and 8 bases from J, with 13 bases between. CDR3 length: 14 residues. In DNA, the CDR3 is TGCGCCAGCAGCCAAGATTGGAGCCGGGGAGGCTACACCTTC. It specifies CASSQDWSRGGYTF.

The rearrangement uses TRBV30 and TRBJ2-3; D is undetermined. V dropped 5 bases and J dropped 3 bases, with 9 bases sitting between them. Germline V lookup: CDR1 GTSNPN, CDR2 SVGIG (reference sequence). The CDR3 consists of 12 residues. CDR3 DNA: TGTGCCTGGGCCCGAGAGACAGATACGCAGTATTTT. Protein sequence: CAWARETDTQYF. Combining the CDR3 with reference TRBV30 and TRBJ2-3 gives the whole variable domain SQTIHQWPATLVQPVGSPLSLECTVEGTSNPNLYWYRQAAGRGLQLLFYSVGIGQISSEVPQNLSASRPQDRQFILSSKKLLLSDSGFYLCAWARETDTQYFGPGTRLTVL.

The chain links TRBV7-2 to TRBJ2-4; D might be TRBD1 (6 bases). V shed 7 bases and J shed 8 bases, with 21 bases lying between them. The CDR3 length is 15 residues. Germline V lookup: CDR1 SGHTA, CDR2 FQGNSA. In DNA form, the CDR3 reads TGTGCCAGCACATTACCCCAGGGGTGGGTCGACATTCAGTACTTC. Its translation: CASTLPQGWVDIQYF. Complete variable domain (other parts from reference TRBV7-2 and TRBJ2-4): GAGVSQSPSNKVTEKGKDVELRCDPISGHTALYWYRQSLGQGLEFLIYFQGNSAPDKSGLPSDRFSAERTGGSVSTLTIQRTQQEDSAVYLCASTLPQGWVDIQYFGAGTRLSVL.

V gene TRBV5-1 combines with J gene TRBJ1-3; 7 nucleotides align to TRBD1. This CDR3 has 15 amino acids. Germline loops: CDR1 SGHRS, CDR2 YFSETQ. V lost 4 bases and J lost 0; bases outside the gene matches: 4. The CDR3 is CASSPQGDSGNTIYF. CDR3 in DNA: TGCGCCAGCAGCCCTCAGGGGGACTCTGGAAACACCATATATTTT.

CDR3 region: CATSQRGLYGYTF. The CDR3 DNA reads as TGTGCCACCAGTCAGCGGGGTTTGTATGGCTACACCTTC. The chain couples TRBV24-1 to TRBJ1-2, with D uncertain. The CDR3 is 13 amino acids. V lost 6 bases, J lost 5 bases, and 12 bases lay in between. The germline gives CDR1 KGHDR, CDR2 SFDVKD.

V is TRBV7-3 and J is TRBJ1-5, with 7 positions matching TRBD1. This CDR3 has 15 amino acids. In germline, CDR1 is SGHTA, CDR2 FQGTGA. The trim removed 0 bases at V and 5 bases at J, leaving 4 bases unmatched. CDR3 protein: CASSLTGDSYQPQHF. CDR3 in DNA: TGTGCCAGCAGCTTAACTGGGGACAGCTATCAGCCCCAGCATTTT.

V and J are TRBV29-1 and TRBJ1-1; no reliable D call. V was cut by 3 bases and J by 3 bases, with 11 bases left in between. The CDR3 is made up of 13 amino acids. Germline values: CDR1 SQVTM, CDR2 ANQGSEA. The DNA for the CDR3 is TGCAGCGTTGAGAGGGAGGAGTACACTGAAGCTTTCTTT. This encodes CSVEREEYTEAFF.

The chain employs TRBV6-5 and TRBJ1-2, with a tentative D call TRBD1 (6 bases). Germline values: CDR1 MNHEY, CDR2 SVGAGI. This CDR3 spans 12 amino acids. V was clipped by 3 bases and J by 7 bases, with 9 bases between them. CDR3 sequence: CASSYQGTGYTF. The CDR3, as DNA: TGTGCCAGCAGTTATCAGGGGACTGGCTACACCTTC.

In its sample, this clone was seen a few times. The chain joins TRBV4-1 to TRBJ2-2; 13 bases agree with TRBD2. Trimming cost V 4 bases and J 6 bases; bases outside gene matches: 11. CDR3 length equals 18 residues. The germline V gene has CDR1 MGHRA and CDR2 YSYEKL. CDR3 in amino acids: CASSRQPGLAGVAGELFF. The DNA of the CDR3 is TGCGCCAGCAGCCGTCAACCCGGACTAGCGGGAGTCGCCGGGGAGCTGTTTTTT.

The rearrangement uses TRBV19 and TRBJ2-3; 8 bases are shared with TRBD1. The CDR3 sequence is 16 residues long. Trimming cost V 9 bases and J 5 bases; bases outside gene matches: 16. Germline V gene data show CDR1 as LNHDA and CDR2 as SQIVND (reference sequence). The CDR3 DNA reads TGTGCCAGCCGTCAGAGGGGGCAGGGGGCGCGAGATACGCAGTATTTT. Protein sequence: CASRQRGQGARDTQYF.

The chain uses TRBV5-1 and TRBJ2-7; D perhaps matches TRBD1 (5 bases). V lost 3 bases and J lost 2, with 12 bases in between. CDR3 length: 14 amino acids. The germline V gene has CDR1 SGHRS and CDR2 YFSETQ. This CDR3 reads CASSSTAETYEQYF. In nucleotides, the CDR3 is TGCGCCAGCAGCTCGACAGCAGAAACCTACGAGCAGTACTTC.

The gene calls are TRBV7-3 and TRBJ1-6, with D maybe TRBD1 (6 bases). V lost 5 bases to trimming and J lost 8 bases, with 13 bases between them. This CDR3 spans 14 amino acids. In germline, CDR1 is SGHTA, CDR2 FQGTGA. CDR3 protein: CASSRGQRDSPLHF. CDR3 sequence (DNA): TGTGCCAGCAGCCGCGGACAGCGAGATTCACCCCTCCACTTT. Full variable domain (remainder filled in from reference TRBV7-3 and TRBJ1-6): GAGVSQTPSNKVTEKGKYVELRCDPISGHTALYWYRQSLGQGPEFLIYFQGTGAADDSGLPNDRFFAVRPEGSVSTLKIQRTERGDSAVYLCASSRGQRDSPLHFGNGTRLTVT.

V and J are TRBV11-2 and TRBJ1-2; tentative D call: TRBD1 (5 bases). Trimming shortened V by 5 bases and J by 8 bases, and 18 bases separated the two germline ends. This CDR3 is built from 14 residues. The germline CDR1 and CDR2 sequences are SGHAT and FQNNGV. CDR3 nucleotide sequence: TGTGCCAGCAGCCCCTTAATAGCAGGGAGGGGCTACACCTTC. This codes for CASSPLIAGRGYTF.

In nucleotides, the CDR3 is TGTGCCAGCAGTGAATCCAGGGGCACTGAAGCTTTCTTT. Translating gives CASSESRGTEAFF. The V call is TRBV6-1, the J call TRBJ1-1; possibly TRBD1 for D (6 bases). V dropped 2 bases and J dropped 4 bases, with 8 bases sitting between them. This CDR3 is 13 amino acids long. Germline V gene lookup returns CDR1 MNHNS and CDR2 SASEGT.

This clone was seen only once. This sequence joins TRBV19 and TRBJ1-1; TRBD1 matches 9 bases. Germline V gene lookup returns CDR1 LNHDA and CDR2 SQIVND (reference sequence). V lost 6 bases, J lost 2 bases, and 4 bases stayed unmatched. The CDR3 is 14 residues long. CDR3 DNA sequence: TGTGCCAGTAGCCCCACAGGGGGCAACACTGAAGCTTTCTTT. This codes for CASSPTGGNTEAFF.

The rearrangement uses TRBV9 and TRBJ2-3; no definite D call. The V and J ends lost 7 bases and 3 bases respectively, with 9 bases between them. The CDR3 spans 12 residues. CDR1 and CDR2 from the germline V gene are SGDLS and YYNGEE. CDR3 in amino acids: CASGQATDTQYF. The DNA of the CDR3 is TGTGCCAGCGGCCAGGCAACAGATACGCAGTATTTT.

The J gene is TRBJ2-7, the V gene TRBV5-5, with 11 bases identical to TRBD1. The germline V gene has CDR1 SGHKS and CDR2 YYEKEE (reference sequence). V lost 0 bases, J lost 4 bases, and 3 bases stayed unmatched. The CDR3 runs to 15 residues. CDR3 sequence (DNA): TGTGCCAGCAGCTTGGCGGGACAGGGGGTATACGAGCAGTACTTC. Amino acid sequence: CASSLAGQGVYEQYF. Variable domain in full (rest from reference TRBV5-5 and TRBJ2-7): DAGVTQSPTHLIKTRGQQVTLRCSPISGHKSVSWYQQVLGQGPQFIFQYYEKEERGRGNFPDRFSARQFPNYSSELNVNALLLGDSALYLCASSLAGQGVYEQYFGPGTRLTVT.

CDR3 residues: CASSTRGTYTDTQYF. The CDR3 region has the DNA TGTGCCAGCAGCACCCGGGGGACCTACACAGATACGCAGTATTTT. This chain connects TRBV9 to TRBJ2-3, with a weak D call TRBD2 (6 bases). Per germline, CDR1 SGDLS and CDR2 YYNGEE. The CDR3 is made up of 15 amino acids. V lost 4 bases, J lost 2 bases, and 14 bases lay in between.

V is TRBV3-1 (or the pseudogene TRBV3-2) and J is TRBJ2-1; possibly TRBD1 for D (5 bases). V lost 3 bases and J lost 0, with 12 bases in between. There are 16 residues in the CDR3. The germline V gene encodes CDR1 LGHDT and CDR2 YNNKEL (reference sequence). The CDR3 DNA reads TGTGCCAGCAGCCACAGACAGACTTCCTCCTACAATGAGCAGTTCTTC. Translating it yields CASSHRQTSSYNEQFF.

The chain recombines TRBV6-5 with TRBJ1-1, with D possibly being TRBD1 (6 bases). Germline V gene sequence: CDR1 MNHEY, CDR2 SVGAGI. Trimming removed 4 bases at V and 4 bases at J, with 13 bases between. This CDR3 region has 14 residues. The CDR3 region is CASSWTDVGTEAFF. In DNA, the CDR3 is TGTGCCAGCAGTTGGACAGATGTCGGCACTGAAGCTTTCTTT.

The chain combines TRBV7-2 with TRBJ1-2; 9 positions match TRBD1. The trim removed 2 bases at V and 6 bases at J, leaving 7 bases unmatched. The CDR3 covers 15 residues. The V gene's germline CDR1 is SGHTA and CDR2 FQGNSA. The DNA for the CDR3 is TGTGCCAGCAGCTTATGGGACAGGGTCCCCCATGGCTACACCTTC. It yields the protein CASSLWDRVPHGYTF.

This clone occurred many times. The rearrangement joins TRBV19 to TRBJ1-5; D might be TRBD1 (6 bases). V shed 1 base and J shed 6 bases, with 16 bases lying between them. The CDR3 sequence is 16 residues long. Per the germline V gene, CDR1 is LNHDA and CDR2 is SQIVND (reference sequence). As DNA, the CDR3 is TGTGCCAGTAGTATAGCGAGAGGGGGGGGCCGTCAGCCCCAGCATTTT. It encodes CASSIARGGGRQPQHF.

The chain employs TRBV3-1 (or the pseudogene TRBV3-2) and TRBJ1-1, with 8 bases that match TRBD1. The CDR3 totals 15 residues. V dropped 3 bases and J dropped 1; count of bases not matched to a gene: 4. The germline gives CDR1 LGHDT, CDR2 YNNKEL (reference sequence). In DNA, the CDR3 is TGTGCCAGCAGCCATTACAGGGGGGGGAACACTGAAGCTTTCTTT. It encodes CASSHYRGGNTEAFF.